The 11 T cell receptor beta chains below all came from one sample that was sequenced in a study of shared clonotypes between healthy human individuals. Libraries were prepared by immunoSEQ multiplex PCR; TCRdb keeps only in-frame clonotypes and omits some of them. The table shows about 1.9 million clones, with 93% occurring only once. In the naive CD8 group, cells lacked CD45RO and were positively selected for CCR7, so terminally differentiated effector memory CD45RA+ cells were left out. Sequencing was done on a sample of naive CD8+ T cells from PBMCs. Every receptor here comes from a young man in good health. Some clones in this sample may be carry-over from other donors' samples.

This chain uses TRBV11-1 with TRBJ2-5, with a weak D call TRBD2 (6 bases). The assigned J gene may be wrong: the sequence end matches TRBJ2-7 better. CDR1 and CDR2 from the germline V gene are SGHAT and FQDESV (reference sequence). The CDR3 consists of 14 residues. Here the CDR3 DNA reads TGTGCCAGCACTCCGGGGCGGGGTGCCTACGAGCAGTACTTC. It encodes CASTPGRGAYEQYF.

The chain couples TRBV10-2 to TRBJ2-5, with D possibly TRBD1 on 6 matching bases. Looked up from germline, CDR1 is WSHSY and CDR2 is SAAADI. V gave up 4 bases and J gave up 2 bases, with 8 bases separating them. The CDR3 contains 13 residues. This CDR3 is CASSGTAQETQYF. The CDR3 region has the DNA TGCGCCAGCAGTGGGACAGCGCAAGAGACCCAGTACTTC.

V usage is TRBV5-1 and J usage is TRBJ2-5; a possible D gene is TRBD2 (7 bases). V shed 3 bases and J shed 5 bases, with 14 bases lying between them. CDR3 length equals 14 residues. Germline assignment: CDR1 SGHRS and CDR2 YFSETQ. CDR3 DNA sequence: TGCGCCAGCAGCTCCCGAGGGGGGGACGAGACCCAGTACTTC. It specifies CASSSRGGDETQYF.

On this clone itself: The same CDR3 is also encoded by other DNA sequences in this sample. The chain uses TRBV28 and TRBJ1-1; TRBD1 agrees at 7 bases. The germline gives CDR1 MDHEN, CDR2 SYDVKM. The length of the CDR3 is 13 residues. Losses at the gene ends were 5 bases for V and 5 bases for J; bases not matched to a gene: 5. The CDR3 reads CASSLTGRTEAFF. CDR3 DNA sequence: TGTGCCAGCAGTCTGACAGGGCGTACTGAAGCTTTCTTT. Using reference TRBV28 and TRBJ1-1 for the parts outside the CDR3, the full variable domain is DVKVTQSSRYLVKRTGEKVFLECVQDMDHENMFWYRQDPGLGLRLIYFSYDVKMKEKGDIPEGYSVSREKKERFSLILESASTNQTSMYLCASSLTGRTEAFFGQGTRLTVV.

The chain links TRBV7-3 to TRBJ2-3, with 13 bases identical to TRBD2. From germline, CDR1 is SGHTA and CDR2 FQGTGA. V was pared by 4 bases and J by 6 bases, with 7 bases of the junction left unmatched. This CDR3 is 16 amino acids long. The CDR3 nucleotides read TGTGCCAGCAGCTCCCGGACTAGCGGGAGTGGTGATACGCAGTATTTT. Translation gives CASSSRTSGSGDTQYF.

On this clone: Other DNA sequences from this sample encode an identical CDR3 as well. The chain has TRBV28 and TRBJ1-1; the D is unclear. This CDR3 has 11 residues. The germline gives CDR1 MDHEN, CDR2 SYDVKM. V lost 6 bases to trimming and J lost 4 bases, with 6 bases between them. The CDR3 DNA reads TGTGCCAGCAGCCCGGGCACTGAAGCTTTCTTT. Its translation: CASSPGTEAFF.

This clone came up once. This sequence joins TRBV5-4 and TRBJ2-7, with 7 bases identical to TRBD2. Per germline, CDR1 SGHNT and CDR2 YYREEE (reference sequence). The CDR3 contains 15 residues. V was clipped by 4 bases and J by 7 bases; unmatched bases: 14. CDR3 loop: CASSTSGTQLREQYF. The CDR3 nucleotides are TGTGCCAGCAGCACAAGCGGGACCCAACTACGAGAGCAGTACTTC.

Only one count was recorded for this clone. The chain is built from TRBV7-9 and TRBJ1-2; D remains ambiguous. The CDR3 has 14 amino acids. The germline gives CDR1 SEHNR, CDR2 FQNEAQ (reference sequence). The ends were cut back, 1 base at V and 1 base at J, with 7 bases in the middle. The CDR3 DNA is TGTGCCAGCAGCTTAGAGGAGTTTAACTATGGCTACACCTTC. Protein: CASSLEEFNYGYTF.

The chain recombines TRBV7-2 with TRBJ2-1, with a weak D call TRBD2 (5 bases). This CDR3 has 14 amino acids. Trimming pared 5 bases from V and 5 bases from J, leaving 13 bases between. CDR1 and CDR2 from the germline V gene are SGHTA and FQGNSA. CDR3 in amino acids: CASSGRTGNNEQFF. The CDR3 coding sequence is TGTGCCAGCAGCGGACGGACGGGGAACAATGAGCAGTTCTTC.

The V gene is TRBV11-2, the J gene TRBJ2-5; D is unclear. V was trimmed by 6 bases and J by 0 bases, leaving 17 bases between them. The length of the CDR3 is 16 residues. CDR1 SGHAT and CDR2 FQNNGV come from the germline V gene. Here the CDR3 DNA reads TGTGCCAGCAGACAATGGAAGTTTGGAGACCAAGAGACCCAGTACTTC. Translating it yields CASRQWKFGDQETQYF.

V and J are TRBV9 and TRBJ1-5; D may be TRBD1 (5 bases). Trimming stripped 3 bases from V and 0 bases from J, with 10 bases between. The CDR3 is 15 amino acids. CDR1 and CDR2 (germline): SGDLS, YYNGEE. CDR3 coding DNA: TGTGCCAGCAGCGATTCAGGGATTAGCAATCAGCCCCAGCATTTT. Translation gives CASSDSGISNQPQHF.